This T cell receptor beta chain was captured by sequencing in a study of post-analysis software for immune sequencing data. Across the study: Patients with relapsing-remitting, secondary progressive and progressive-relapsing multiple sclerosis courses were all represented.

Sequencing libraries made from TCR beta cDNA carried unique molecular identifiers. Each batch of roughly 1 to 10 million T cells produced some 500,000 cDNA molecules. TCRdb fed the PCR reads into MiXCR, producing one record per CDR3 protein. This table has a few hundred thousand distinct CDR3 sequences, roughly 40% appearing once. About this clonotype: Its cognate antigen is unknown.

Study-level results: Controls showed lower frequencies than patients for five TRBV segments, and TRBV5-6, TRBV5-1 and TRBV20-1 were among these. There was significantly lower normalized Chao1 diversity in multiple sclerosis patients than in controls. By F measure, strong co-clustering occurred among samples prepared in the same batch.

Germline V gene data show CDR1 as SGHRS and CDR2 as YFSETQ. Deletions cut 0 bases from V and 8 bases from J, with 14 bases between. This CDR3 comprises 14 residues. This TCR was recovered from a girl aged 2 to 9 with multiple sclerosis. The rearrangement uses TRBV5-1 and TRBJ1-2; tentative D call: TRBD1 (5 bases). What was sequenced was blood. The CDR3 protein is CASSLGRSGGGYTF. As DNA, the CDR3 is TGCGCCAGCAGCTTGGGACGGTCCGGGGGAGGCTACACCTTC. The full variable domain, completed using reference TRBV5-1 and TRBJ1-2, is KAGVTQTPRYLIKTRGQQVTLSCSPISGHRSVSWYQQTPGQGLQFLFEYFSETQRNKGNFPGRFSGRQFSNSRSEMNVSTLELGDSALYLCASSLGRSGGGYTFGSGTRLTVV.